The clone carrying this T cell receptor (beta chain) was counted once. This entry comes from a study of blood T cell repertoires in COVID-19. Grouping used clinical history reported by participants in a survey and questionnaire. Donors in Cohort 3 who had recovered were those with two negative PCRs, healthcare professional clearance, or resolution of their symptoms. Profiled with immunoSEQ multiplex PCR; TCRdb holds only in-frame clones, not every one. The data show approximately 160,000 clones, 84% seen once. Germline CDR1 reads LNHDA; CDR2 reads SQIVND (reference sequence). V shed 3 bases and J 4 bases; nucleotides not matched to a gene: 5. CDR3 length equals 15 residues.

The origin of this receptor is a man aged 45 to 65 who had recovered from COVID-19. Sequencing was done on a sample of PBMCs or T cells enriched from blood (not recorded which). This chain links TRBV19 with TRBJ1-5, with 8 bases identical to TRBD1. CDR3 nucleotides: TGTGCCAGTAGTATTAGGACAGGGAGTAATCAGCCCCAGCATTTT. This codes for CASSIRTGSNQPQHF. The full variable domain, in which reference TRBV19 and TRBJ1-5 provide the parts outside the CDR3, is DGGITQSPKYLFRKEGQNVTLSCEQNLNHDAMYWYRQDPGQGLRLIYYSQIVNDFQKGDIAEGYSVSREKKESFPLTVTSAQKNPTAFYLCASSIRTGSNQPQHFGDGTRLSIL.